This T cell receptor beta chain is from a study of blood T cells in healthy people across ages. Trimming took 10 bases from V and 0 from J, leaving 16 bases between them. Germline CDR1 and CDR2: SNHLY and FYNNEI. This CDR3 has 15 residues. This clonotype turned up a few times. Primed by a sample-barcoded 5' primer and a J-beta primer mix, a second PCR proceeded for about 7 to 12 cycles. A single record per CDR3 protein comes from TCRdb applying MiXCR to the 5' RACE reads. The sample lists some 690,000 distinct CDR3 sequences, about 24% seen once, with roughly 22% in the top ten. This clonotype originated in a man in his 70s in good health. Input material: blood. This chain joins TRBV2 and TRBJ2-1, with D unresolved. In DNA form, the CDR3 reads TGTGCCATTATCCCTCGACACTCCTCCTACAATGAGCAGTTCTTC. The encoded protein is CAIIPRHSSYNEQFF.